Following are 31 T cell receptor beta chains from one sample sequenced in a study of cytomegalovirus exposure and HLA in healthy donors. Data came from immunoSEQ multiplex PCR; TCRdb stores just in-frame clones and leaves some out. This sample carries around 150,000 clones, nearly 90% of them seen once, and the ten largest clones take around 4.4%. The sample consisted of PBMCs. These receptors originate from a man younger than 35 in good health and CMV-seropositive.

The chain employs TRBV5-6 and TRBJ2-7; 9 bases are a match to TRBD2. The germline V gene encodes CDR1 SGHDT and CDR2 YYEEEE. This CDR3 comprises 18 residues. The trim removed 4 bases at V and 5 bases at J, leaving 19 bases unmatched. CDR3 nucleotide sequence: TGTGCCAGCAGCCATTCCATGGCGGGAGGGCCGAGTTACAACGAGCAGTACTTC. This gives the protein CASSHSMAGGPSYNEQYF.

The chain uses TRBV9 and TRBJ2-2; 7 nucleotides align to TRBD2. Per germline, CDR1 SGDLS and CDR2 YYNGEE. Trimming took 0 bases from V and 5 from J; bases not matched to a gene: 7. This CDR3 has 16 residues. DNA of the CDR3: TGTGCCAGCAGCGTAGATGGCGGGAGACCGACCGGGGAGCTGTTTTTT. Translated, it gives CASSVDGGRPTGELFF.

V and J are TRBV19 and TRBJ2-2, with TRBD2 as a possible D gene (5 bases). The CDR3 has 14 residues. In germline, CDR1 is LNHDA, CDR2 SQIVND (reference sequence). Between the trimmed V and J ends, which lost 5 bases and 5 bases, there was a span of 12 bases. CDR3 DNA sequence: TGTGCCAGTAGTGCTACGTCGGGGACCGGGGAGCTGTTTTTT. This sequence encodes CASSATSGTGELFF.

The CDR3: CASSPTSGYNEQYF. CDR3 in DNA: TGCGCCAGCAGCCCGACTAGCGGGTACAACGAGCAGTACTTC. This chain connects TRBV4-1 to TRBJ2-7; TRBD2 aligns across 10 bases. This CDR3 region has 14 residues. V trimming: 4 bases; J trimming: 5 bases; junction bases outside the gene matches: 5. Looked up from germline, CDR1 is MGHRA and CDR2 is YSYEKL.

To note about this clone: Its ends do not fully match the called genes, so a read error is possible. The V gene is TRBV6-5, the J gene TRBJ1-1, with 7 nucleotides matching TRBD1. The CDR3 runs 14 residues. Germline-derived CDR1 and CDR2 are MNHEY and SVGAGI. The CDR3: CASSSTGDSSLLFF. In nucleotides, the CDR3 is TGTGCCAGCAGTTCCACAGGGGATTCATCATTACTCTTTTTT.

The chain is built from TRBV27 and TRBJ2-1; 7 bases line up with TRBD2. The germline CDR1 and CDR2 sequences are MNHEY and SMNVEV (reference sequence). J gave up 4 bases and V 5 bases, and 11 bases lay outside the gene matches. There are 16 residues in the CDR3. CDR3 nucleotide sequence: TGTGCCAGCAGTCGCATAGCGGGCGGGAGTTACAATGAGCAGTTCTTC. As protein: CASSRIAGGSYNEQFF.

The chain employs TRBV4-2 and TRBJ2-5, with D perhaps TRBD2 (5 bases). This CDR3 contains 12 residues. The germline gives CDR1 LGHNA, CDR2 YNFKEQ. Trimming took 0 bases from V and 7 from J, leaving 6 bases between them. The CDR3 region has the DNA TGTGCCAGCAGCCAAGATGCGGGGACCCAGTACTTC. The encoded protein is CASSQDAGTQYF.

The chain uses TRBV5-1 and TRBJ2-3; no clear D gene. From germline, CDR1 is SGHRS and CDR2 YFSETQ. V was trimmed by 6 bases and J by 2 bases, leaving 13 bases between them. The CDR3 length is 14 residues. The CDR3 reads CASTPRALTDTQYF. The CDR3, as DNA: TGCGCCAGCACCCCCCGAGCCCTCACAGATACGCAGTATTTT.

This chain uses TRBV13 with TRBJ1-5; the D gene is possibly TRBD1 (5 bases). Germline-derived CDR1 and CDR2 are PRHDT and FYEKMQ (reference sequence). The CDR3 consists of 15 residues. V was pared by 0 bases and J by 2 bases, with 8 bases between. The CDR3 loop is CASSLGGGGNQPQHF. The CDR3 region has the DNA TGTGCCAGCAGCTTAGGTGGGGGGGGCAATCAGCCCCAGCATTTT.

This rearrangement joins TRBV28 to TRBJ2-7, with 8 nucleotides matching TRBD1. Germline trimming cut 2 bases from V and 3 bases from J; bases unmatched to any gene: 3. Germline V gene sequence: CDR1 MDHEN, CDR2 SYDVKM. The CDR3 spans 14 residues. The DNA for the CDR3 is TGTGCCAGCAGTTTAGGGGGGACAGGCTACGAGCAGTACTTC. It yields the protein CASSLGGTGYEQYF.

The chain uses TRBV18 and TRBJ2-2, with D tentatively TRBD1 (5 bases). Germline-derived CDR1 and CDR2 are KGHSH and LQKENI. This CDR3 comprises 16 residues. Trimming cost V 2 bases and J 2 bases, with 12 bases left between them. For the CDR3, the DNA is TGTGCCAGCTCACCAGGGGCCAGGGCAAACACCGGGGAGCTGTTTTTT. Translating gives CASSPGARANTGELFF.

V gene TRBV2 combines with J gene TRBJ2-1, with D maybe TRBD2 (6 bases). The length of the CDR3 is 15 residues. V was pared by 6 bases and J by 5 bases, with 17 bases between. Germline CDR1 and CDR2: SNHLY and FYNNEI. In nucleotides, the CDR3 is TGTGCCAGCAGGAACGGACTACCACCGGACAATGAGCAGTTCTTC. Its translation is CASRNGLPPDNEQFF.

This chain links TRBV6-6 with TRBJ2-1; 11 nucleotides match TRBD2. The CDR3 runs 16 residues. The germline V gene has CDR1 MNHNY and CDR2 SVGAGI (reference sequence). Trimming at V came to 2 bases and at J to 6 bases, leaving 6 bases not matched to a gene. The CDR3 loop is CASSYPLAGGGNEQFF. DNA for the CDR3: TGTGCCAGCAGTTACCCGCTAGCGGGAGGCGGCAATGAGCAGTTCTTC.

The chain couples TRBV5-4 to TRBJ2-1, with 11 bases matching TRBD2. V was pared by 4 bases and J by 7 bases, with 10 bases of the junction left unmatched. CDR1 and CDR2 (germline): SGHNT, YYREEE (reference sequence). The CDR3 covers 16 residues. In nucleotides, the CDR3 is TGTGCCAGCAGCGACGCACTAGCGGGAGATGTAAATGAGCAGTTCTTC. This translates into CASSDALAGDVNEQFF.

This clone was counted a single time. The V and J genes are TRBV19 and TRBJ2-7; 8 bases are a match to TRBD2. Germline V gene sequence: CDR1 LNHDA, CDR2 SQIVND (reference sequence). Germline trimming cut 4 bases from V and 1 base from J; bases unmatched to any gene: 6. The CDR3 loop spans 15 amino acids. The CDR3 loop reads CASSTILAVSYEQYF. CDR3 bases: TGTGCCAGTAGTACGATACTAGCGGTTTCCTACGAGCAGTACTTC.

The chain uses TRBV15 and TRBJ2-5; D perhaps matches TRBD2 (6 bases). CDR1 is LNHNV, CDR2 YYDKDF, per germline (reference sequence). The CDR3 is 15 residues long. The V and J ends lost 0 bases and 0 bases respectively, with 8 bases between them. The CDR3 region is CATSRDRGNQETQYF. The CDR3, as DNA: TGTGCCACCAGCAGAGATCGGGGGAACCAAGAGACCCAGTACTTC.

V is TRBV27 and J is TRBJ2-1, with 8 bases that match TRBD2. CDR1 and CDR2 from the germline V gene are MNHEY and SMNVEV (reference sequence). This CDR3 has 16 amino acids. V was pared by 4 bases and J by 5 bases, with 10 bases of the junction left unmatched. The CDR3 reads CASSSAGLVHHNEQFF. The CDR3 nucleotides are TGTGCCAGCAGTTCAGCGGGACTAGTACACCACAATGAGCAGTTCTTC.

The chain joins TRBV4-1 to TRBJ2-3; D unresolved. Germline CDR1 is MGHRA and CDR2 is YSYEKL. The length of the CDR3 is 14 residues. The germline V and J ends were trimmed by 3 bases and 3 bases, with 10 bases remaining between them. This chain's CDR3 is CASSQIGSTDTQYF. In DNA form, the CDR3 reads TGCGCCAGCAGCCAGATCGGGTCGACAGATACGCAGTATTTT.

The gene calls are TRBV10-3 and TRBJ2-1; TRBD2 is a possible D gene (6 bases). The CDR3 contains 13 residues. Trimming took off 5 bases at V and 10 bases at J, with 15 bases between the two ends. Germline values: CDR1 ENHRY, CDR2 SYGVKD. The CDR3 loop is CAISLAEAAEQFF. In DNA, the CDR3 is TGTGCCATCAGTTTAGCGGAGGCAGCCGAGCAGTTCTTC.

The chain combines TRBV6-1 with TRBJ1-1, with D maybe TRBD1 (5 bases). CDR3 length equals 15 residues. CDR1 is MNHNS, CDR2 SASEGT, per germline. V was trimmed by 7 bases and J by 1 base, leaving 16 bases between them. The CDR3 region is CASNLIRGPNTEAFF. CDR3 DNA: TGTGCCAGCAATTTAATTAGGGGCCCGAACACTGAAGCTTTCTTT.

This clone has at least ten counts. This chain's CDR3 is CASSPRVAGGNYEQYF. The CDR3 nucleotides read TGTGCCAGCAGCCCCCGAGTGGCAGGGGGCAACTACGAGCAGTACTTC. The genes are TRBV7-9 and TRBJ2-7, with TRBD1 matching over 8 bases. CDR3 length equals 16 residues. Germline values: CDR1 SEHNR, CDR2 FQNEAQ (reference sequence). V shed 5 bases and J 3 bases; nucleotides not matched to a gene: 12. The full variable domain, completed using reference TRBV7-9 and TRBJ2-7, is DTGVSQNPRHKITKRGQNVTFRCDPISEHNRLYWYRQTLGQGPEFLTYFQNEAQLEKSRLLSDRFSAERPKGSFSTLEIQRTEQGDSAMYLCASSPRVAGGNYEQYFGPGTRLTVT.

This sequence joins TRBV5-1 and TRBJ2-3, with D uncertain. Per germline, CDR1 SGHRS and CDR2 YFSETQ. CDR3 length equals 14 residues. The germline V and J ends were trimmed by 0 bases and 1 base, with 6 bases remaining between them. CDR3 residues: CASSLALGTDTQYF. CDR3 coding DNA: TGCGCCAGCAGCTTGGCCCTAGGCACAGATACGCAGTATTTT. Supplemented by reference TRBV5-1 and TRBJ2-3, the full variable domain reads KAGVTQTPRYLIKTRGQQVTLSCSPISGHRSVSWYQQTPGQGLQFLFEYFSETQRNKGNFPGRFSGRQFSNSRSEMNVSTLELGDSALYLCASSLALGTDTQYFGPGTRLTVL.

This sequence joins TRBV11-2 and TRBJ2-7, with 9 bases lining up with TRBD2. After removal of 5 bases from V and 2 bases from J, the junction contained 10 bases not matched to a gene. CDR1 and CDR2 (germline): SGHAT, FQNNGV. This CDR3 comprises 16 residues. CDR3 protein: CASSAAGLAETYEQYF. Here the CDR3 DNA reads TGTGCCAGCAGCGCTGCGGGACTAGCAGAGACCTACGAGCAGTACTTC.

The V gene is TRBV27, the J gene TRBJ2-3, with 7 bases lining up with TRBD2. The trim removed 8 bases at V and 5 bases at J, leaving 16 bases unmatched. This CDR3 is built from 16 residues. Germline V gives CDR1 MNHEY, CDR2 SMNVEV (reference sequence). CDR3 nucleotide sequence: TGTGCCAGCGGCTCTAGCGGCTCCCTCCGGGGAGATACGCAGTATTTT. As protein: CASGSSGSLRGDTQYF.

The rearrangement links TRBV7-9 to TRBJ2-2; D is perhaps TRBD1 (6 bases). The CDR3 runs to 13 residues. Germline-derived CDR1 and CDR2 are SEHNR and FQNEAQ (reference sequence). The V end lost 6 bases, the J end lost 7 bases, and 12 bases lay between the germline ends. Here the CDR3 reads CASSFTGLGELFF. DNA for the CDR3: TGTGCCAGCAGTTTTACAGGGCTCGGGGAGCTGTTTTTT.

This rearrangement joins TRBV28 to TRBJ1-2, with D possibly matching TRBD1 (6 bases). There are 14 residues in the CDR3. The V gene lost 5 bases and the J gene lost 4 bases, with 14 bases spanning the gap. Germline V lookup: CDR1 MDHEN, CDR2 SYDVKM. The CDR3 DNA is TGTGCCAGCAGTCCGTCAGGGGTAGTCTATGGCTACACCTTC. Its protein product is CASSPSGVVYGYTF.

In this sample, this clone turned up a few times. This rearrangement joins TRBV7-3 to TRBJ1-2; TRBD1 might be the D (5 bases). The germline V gene has CDR1 SGHTA and CDR2 FQGTGA. The ends were cut back, 2 bases at V and 8 bases at J, with 12 bases in the middle. The CDR3 extends over 13 amino acids. The CDR3 region is CASSLVSGSGYTF. The CDR3 nucleotides read TGTGCCAGCAGCTTAGTATCAGGGTCCGGCTACACCTTC.

This chain joins TRBV1 and TRBJ2-3; the table's TRBD2 call for D was not verified on the DNA. TRBV1 is deemed a pseudogene. The CDR3 length is 16 residues. The CDR3 DNA is TGCACCAGCAGCAGGACTAGCGGGCAAGCTACAGATACGCAGTATTTT. This codes for CTSSRTSGQATDTQYF.

A single count supports this clone. The chain has TRBV27 and TRBJ1-5; a weak D match, TRBD1 (6 bases). The CDR3 consists of 15 residues. CDR1 and CDR2 from the germline V gene are MNHEY and SMNVEV (reference sequence). Trimming shortened V by 6 bases and J by 3 bases, and 15 bases separated the two germline ends. The chain's CDR3 is CASRPTRGVNQPQHF. CDR3 DNA: TGTGCCAGCAGGCCGACCAGGGGCGTCAATCAGCCCCAGCATTTT.

The J gene is TRBJ2-1, the V gene TRBV5-1; D perhaps matches TRBD2 (6 bases). This CDR3 is 12 amino acids long. Germline lookup yields CDR1 SGHRS and CDR2 YFSETQ. The ends were cut back, 5 bases at V and 8 bases at J, with 11 bases in the middle. CDR3 DNA: TGCGCCAGCAGTTTCGGGGAGGATGAGCAGTTCTTC. Translated: CASSFGEDEQFF.

This clone was found a few times. The J gene is TRBJ2-7, the V gene TRBV2; 7 bases align to TRBD1. CDR1 is SNHLY, CDR2 FYNNEI, per germline. Trimming cost V 9 bases and J 0 bases; bases outside gene matches: 2. The CDR3 totals 12 residues. The CDR3 nucleotides read TGTGCCAGGGGACAGCTCTCCTACGAGCAGTACTTC. Protein sequence: CARGQLSYEQYF.